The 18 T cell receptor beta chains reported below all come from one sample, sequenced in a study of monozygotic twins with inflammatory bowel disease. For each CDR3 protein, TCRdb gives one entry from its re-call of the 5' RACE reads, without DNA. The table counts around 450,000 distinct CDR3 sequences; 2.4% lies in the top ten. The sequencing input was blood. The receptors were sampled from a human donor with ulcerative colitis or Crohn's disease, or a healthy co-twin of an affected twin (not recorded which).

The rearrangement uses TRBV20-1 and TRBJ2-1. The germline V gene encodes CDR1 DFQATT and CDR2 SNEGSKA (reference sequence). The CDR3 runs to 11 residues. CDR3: CSARNYNEQFF.

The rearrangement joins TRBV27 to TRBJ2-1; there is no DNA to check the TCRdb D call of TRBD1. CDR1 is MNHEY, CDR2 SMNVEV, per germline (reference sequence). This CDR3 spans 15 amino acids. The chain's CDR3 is CASSLSQGAWNEQFF.

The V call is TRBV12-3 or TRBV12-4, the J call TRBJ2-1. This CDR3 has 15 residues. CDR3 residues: CASSLASLSSNEQFF.

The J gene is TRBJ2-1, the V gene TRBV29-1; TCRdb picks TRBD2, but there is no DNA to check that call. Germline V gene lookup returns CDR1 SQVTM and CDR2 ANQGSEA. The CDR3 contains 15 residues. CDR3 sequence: CSVLGLAGEYNEQFF.

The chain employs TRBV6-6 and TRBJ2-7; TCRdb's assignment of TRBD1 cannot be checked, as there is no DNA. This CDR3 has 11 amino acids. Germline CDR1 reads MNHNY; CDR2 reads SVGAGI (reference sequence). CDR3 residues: CASRQSQQQYF.

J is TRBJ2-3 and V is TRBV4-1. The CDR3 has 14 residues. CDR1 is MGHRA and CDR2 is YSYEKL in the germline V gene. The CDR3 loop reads CASSQESQASSTYF.

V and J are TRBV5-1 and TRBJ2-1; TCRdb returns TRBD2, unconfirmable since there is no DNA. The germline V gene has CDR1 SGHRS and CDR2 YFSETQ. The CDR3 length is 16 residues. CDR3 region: CASSLVQGEGYNEQFF.

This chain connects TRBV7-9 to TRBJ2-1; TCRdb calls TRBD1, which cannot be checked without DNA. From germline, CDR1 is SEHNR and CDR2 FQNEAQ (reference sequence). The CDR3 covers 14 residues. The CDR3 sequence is CASSLEGQVLEQFF.

The CDR3: CASSFTGQGYGYTF. The genes are TRBV12-3 or TRBV12-4 and TRBJ1-2; absent DNA, TCRdb's TRBD1 call cannot be checked. This CDR3 spans 14 amino acids.

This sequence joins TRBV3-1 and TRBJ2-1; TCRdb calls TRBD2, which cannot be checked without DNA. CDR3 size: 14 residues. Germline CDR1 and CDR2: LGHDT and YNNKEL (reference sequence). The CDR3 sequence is CASSLGTSADEQFF.

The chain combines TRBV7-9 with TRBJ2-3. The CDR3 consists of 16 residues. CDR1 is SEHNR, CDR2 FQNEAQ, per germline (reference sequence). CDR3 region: CASSLGLAADTDTQYF. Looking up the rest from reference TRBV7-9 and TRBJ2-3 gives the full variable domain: DTGVSQNPRHKITKRGQNVTFRCDPISEHNRLYWYRQTLGQGPEFLTYFQNEAQLEKSRLLSDRFSAERPKGSFSTLEIQRTEQGDSAMYLCASSLGLAADTDTQYFGPGTRLTVL.

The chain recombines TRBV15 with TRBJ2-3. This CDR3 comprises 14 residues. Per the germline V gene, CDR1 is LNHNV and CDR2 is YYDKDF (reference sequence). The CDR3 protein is CATSKGGSTDTQYF.

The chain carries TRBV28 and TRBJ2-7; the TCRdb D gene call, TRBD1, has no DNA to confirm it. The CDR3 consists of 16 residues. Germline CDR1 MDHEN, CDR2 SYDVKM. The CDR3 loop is CASSLDRGLRSYEQYF.

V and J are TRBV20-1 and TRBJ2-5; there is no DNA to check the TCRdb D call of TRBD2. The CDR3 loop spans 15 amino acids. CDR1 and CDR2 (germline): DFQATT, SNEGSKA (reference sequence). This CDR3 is CSAGSVAGGRETQYF.

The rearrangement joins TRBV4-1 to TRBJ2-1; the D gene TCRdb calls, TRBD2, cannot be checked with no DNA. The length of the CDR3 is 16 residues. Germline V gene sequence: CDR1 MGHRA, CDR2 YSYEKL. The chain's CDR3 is CASSQDPSGSANEQFF.

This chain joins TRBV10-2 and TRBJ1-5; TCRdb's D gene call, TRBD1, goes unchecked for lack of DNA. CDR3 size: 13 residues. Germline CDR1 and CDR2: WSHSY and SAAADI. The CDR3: CATRGTVGQPQHF.

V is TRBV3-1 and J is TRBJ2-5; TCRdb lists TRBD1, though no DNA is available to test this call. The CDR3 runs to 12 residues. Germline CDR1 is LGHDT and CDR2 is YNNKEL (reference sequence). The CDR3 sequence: CTSSDRGETQYF.

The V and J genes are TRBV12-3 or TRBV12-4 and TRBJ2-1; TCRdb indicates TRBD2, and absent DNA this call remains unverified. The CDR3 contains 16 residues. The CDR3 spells CASSPTVSGSGNEQFF.